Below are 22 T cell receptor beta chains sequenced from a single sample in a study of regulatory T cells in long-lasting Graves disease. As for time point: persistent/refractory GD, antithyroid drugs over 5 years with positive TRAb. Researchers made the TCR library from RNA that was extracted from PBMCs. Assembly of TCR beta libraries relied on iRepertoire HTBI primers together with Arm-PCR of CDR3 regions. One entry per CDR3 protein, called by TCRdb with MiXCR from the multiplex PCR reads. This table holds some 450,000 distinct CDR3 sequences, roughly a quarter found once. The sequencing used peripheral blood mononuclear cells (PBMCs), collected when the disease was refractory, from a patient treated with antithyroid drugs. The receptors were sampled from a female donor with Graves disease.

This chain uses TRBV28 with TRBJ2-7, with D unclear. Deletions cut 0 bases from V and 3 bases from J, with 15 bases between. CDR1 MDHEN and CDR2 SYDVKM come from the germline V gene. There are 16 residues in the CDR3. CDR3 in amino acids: CASSLWSDLGIYEQYF. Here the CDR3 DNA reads TGTGCCAGCAGTTTATGGTCTGACCTGGGGATCTACGAGCAGTACTTC.

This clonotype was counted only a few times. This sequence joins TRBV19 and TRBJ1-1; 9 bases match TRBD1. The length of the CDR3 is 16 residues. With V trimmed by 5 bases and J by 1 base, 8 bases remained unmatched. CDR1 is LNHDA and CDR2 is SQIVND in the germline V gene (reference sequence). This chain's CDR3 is CASSPRPTGGNTEAFF. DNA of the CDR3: TGTGCCAGTAGTCCCCGACCGACAGGGGGGAACACTGAAGCTTTCTTT.

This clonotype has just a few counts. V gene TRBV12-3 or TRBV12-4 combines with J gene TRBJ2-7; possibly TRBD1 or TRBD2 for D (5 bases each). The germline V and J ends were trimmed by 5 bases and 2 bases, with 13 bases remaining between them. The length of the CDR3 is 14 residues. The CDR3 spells CASSQRDGPYEQYF. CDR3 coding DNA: TGTGCCAGCAGTCAACGGGACGGCCCCTACGAGCAGTACTTC.

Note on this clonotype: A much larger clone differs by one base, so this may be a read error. The CDR3 is CTSVSGTEAFF. CDR3 bases: TGTACCAGCGTATCAGGGACTGAAGCTTTCTTT. The chain combines TRBV6-1 with TRBJ1-1; D is possibly TRBD1 (5 bases). Germline V gives CDR1 MNHNS, CDR2 SASEGT. CDR3 length: 11 amino acids.

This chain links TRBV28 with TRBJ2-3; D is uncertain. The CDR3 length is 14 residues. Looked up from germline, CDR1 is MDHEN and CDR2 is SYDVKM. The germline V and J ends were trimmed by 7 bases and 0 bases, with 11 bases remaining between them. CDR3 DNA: TGTGCCAGCAATCCTGGCGGAAGCACAGATACGCAGTATTTT. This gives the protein CASNPGGSTDTQYF.

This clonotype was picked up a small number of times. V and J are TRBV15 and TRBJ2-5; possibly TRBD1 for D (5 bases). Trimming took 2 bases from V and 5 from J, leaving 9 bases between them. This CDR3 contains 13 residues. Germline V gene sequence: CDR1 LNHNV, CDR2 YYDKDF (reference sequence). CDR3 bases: TGTGCCACCAGCAGACAGGGTTCGGAGACCCAGTACTTC. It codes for CATSRQGSETQYF.

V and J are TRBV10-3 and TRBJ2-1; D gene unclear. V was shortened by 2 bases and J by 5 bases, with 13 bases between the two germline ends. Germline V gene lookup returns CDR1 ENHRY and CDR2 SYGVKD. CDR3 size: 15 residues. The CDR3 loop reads CAISEASGPDNEQFF. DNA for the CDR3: TGTGCCATCAGTGAGGCGTCGGGTCCCGACAATGAGCAGTTCTTC.

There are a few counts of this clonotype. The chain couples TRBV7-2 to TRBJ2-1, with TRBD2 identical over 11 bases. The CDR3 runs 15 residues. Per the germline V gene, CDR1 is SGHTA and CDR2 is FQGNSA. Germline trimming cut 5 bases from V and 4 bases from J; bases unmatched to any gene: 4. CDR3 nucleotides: TGTGCCAGCAGCCAGGGACTAGCGGAATACAATGAGCAGTTCTTC. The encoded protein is CASSQGLAEYNEQFF. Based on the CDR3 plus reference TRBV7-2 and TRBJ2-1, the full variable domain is GAGVSQSPSNKVTEKGKDVELRCDPISGHTALYWYRQSLGQGLEFLIYFQGNSAPDKSGLPSDRFSAERTGGSVSTLTIQRTQQEDSAVYLCASSQGLAEYNEQFFGPGTRLTVL.

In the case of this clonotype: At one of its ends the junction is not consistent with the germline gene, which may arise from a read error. The CDR3 nucleotides are TGTACCTGGATGGGCTTTTCCAGTAACACTGAAGCTTTCTTT. This gives the protein CTWMGFSSNTEAFF. The J gene is TRBJ1-1, the V gene TRBV30; D is ambiguous. The CDR3 runs 14 residues. The germline gives CDR1 GTSNPN, CDR2 SVGIG (reference sequence). Full variable domain (rest looked up from reference TRBV30 and TRBJ1-1): SQTIHQWPATLVQPVGSPLSLECTVEGTSNPNLYWYRQAAGRGLQLLFYSVGIGQISSEVPQNLSASRPQDRQFILSSKKLLLSDSGFYLCTWMGFSSNTEAFFGQGTRLTVV.

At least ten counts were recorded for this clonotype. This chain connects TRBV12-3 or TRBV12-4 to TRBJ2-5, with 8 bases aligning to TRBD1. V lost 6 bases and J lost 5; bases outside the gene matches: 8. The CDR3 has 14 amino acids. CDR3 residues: CASSGPQGAETQYF. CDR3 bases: TGTGCCAGCAGCGGACCGCAGGGGGCGGAGACCCAGTACTTC.

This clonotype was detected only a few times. The CDR3 protein is CASSSGQGDHNEQFF. DNA of the CDR3: TGTGCCAGCAGTTCAGGACAGGGAGATCACAATGAGCAGTTCTTC. The chain carries TRBV28 and TRBJ2-1; 8 bases line up with TRBD1. Germline values: CDR1 MDHEN, CDR2 SYDVKM. The V and J ends lost 4 bases and 5 bases, in that order; junction bases with no gene match: 7. There are 15 residues in the CDR3.

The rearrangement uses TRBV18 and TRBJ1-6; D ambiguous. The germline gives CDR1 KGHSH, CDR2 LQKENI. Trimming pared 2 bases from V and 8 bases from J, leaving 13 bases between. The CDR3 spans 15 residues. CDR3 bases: TGTGCCAGCTCACCATGGCACGGAAAGGATTCACCCCTCCACTTT. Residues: CASSPWHGKDSPLHF.

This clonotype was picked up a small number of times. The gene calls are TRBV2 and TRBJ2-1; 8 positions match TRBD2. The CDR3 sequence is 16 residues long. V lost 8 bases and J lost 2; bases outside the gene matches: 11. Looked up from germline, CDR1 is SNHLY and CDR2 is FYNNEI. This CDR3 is CASDGLAPSAYNEQFF. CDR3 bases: TGTGCCAGCGATGGACTAGCCCCCAGCGCCTACAATGAGCAGTTCTTC.

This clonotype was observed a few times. The CDR3 DNA reads TGTGCCAGCAGCCAAGATTATTGGGCGGCTGGGGCCAACGTCCTGACTTTC. This translates into CASSQDYWAAGANVLTF. This chain connects TRBV3-1 to TRBJ2-6; D unclear. The CDR3 is made up of 17 amino acids. The germline V and J ends were trimmed by 0 bases and 2 bases, with 11 bases remaining between them. Germline-derived CDR1 and CDR2 are LGHDT and YNNKEL (reference sequence).

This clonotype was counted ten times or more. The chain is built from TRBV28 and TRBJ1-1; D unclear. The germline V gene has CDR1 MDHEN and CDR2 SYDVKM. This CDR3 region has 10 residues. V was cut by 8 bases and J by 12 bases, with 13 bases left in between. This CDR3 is CASAKGLTFF. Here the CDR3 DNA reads TGTGCCAGCGCGAAGGGATTAACTTTCTTT. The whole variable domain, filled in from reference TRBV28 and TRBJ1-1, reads DVKVTQSSRYLVKRTGEKVFLECVQDMDHENMFWYRQDPGLGLRLIYFSYDVKMKEKGDIPEGYSVSREKKERFSLILESASTNQTSMYLCASAKGLTFFGQGTRLTVV.

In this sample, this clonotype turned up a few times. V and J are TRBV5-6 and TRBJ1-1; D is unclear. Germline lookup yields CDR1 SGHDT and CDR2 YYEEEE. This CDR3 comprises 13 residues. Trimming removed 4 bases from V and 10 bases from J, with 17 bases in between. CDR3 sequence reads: CASSPYLESRAFF. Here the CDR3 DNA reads TGTGCCAGCAGCCCGTATTTAGAGTCTAGAGCTTTCTTT. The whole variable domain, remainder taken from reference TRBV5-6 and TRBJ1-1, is DAGVTQSPTHLIKTRGQQVTLRCSPKSGHDTVSWYQQALGQGPQFIFQYYEEEERQRGNFPDRFSGHQFPNYSSELNVNALLLGDSALYLCASSPYLESRAFFGQGTRLTVV.

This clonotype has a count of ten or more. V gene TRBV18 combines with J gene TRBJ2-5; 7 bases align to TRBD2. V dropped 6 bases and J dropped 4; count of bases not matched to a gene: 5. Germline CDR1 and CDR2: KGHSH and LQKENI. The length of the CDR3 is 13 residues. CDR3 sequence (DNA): TGTGCCAGCTCCGGACTAGAGGCAGAGACCCAGTACTTC. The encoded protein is CASSGLEAETQYF.

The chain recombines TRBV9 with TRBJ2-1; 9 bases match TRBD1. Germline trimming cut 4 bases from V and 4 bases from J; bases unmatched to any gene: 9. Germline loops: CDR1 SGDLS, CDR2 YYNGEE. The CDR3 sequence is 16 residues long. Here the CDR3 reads CASSPRGQGSYNEQFF. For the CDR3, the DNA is TGTGCCAGCAGCCCCCGCGGACAGGGGTCGTACAATGAGCAGTTCTTC.

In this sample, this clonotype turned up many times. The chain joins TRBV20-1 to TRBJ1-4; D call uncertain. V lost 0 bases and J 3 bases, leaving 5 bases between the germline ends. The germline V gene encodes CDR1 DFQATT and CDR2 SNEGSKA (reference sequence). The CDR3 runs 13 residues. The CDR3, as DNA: TGCAGTGCTAGAGACCGCGCTAATGAAAAACTGTTTTTT. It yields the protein CSARDRANEKLFF.

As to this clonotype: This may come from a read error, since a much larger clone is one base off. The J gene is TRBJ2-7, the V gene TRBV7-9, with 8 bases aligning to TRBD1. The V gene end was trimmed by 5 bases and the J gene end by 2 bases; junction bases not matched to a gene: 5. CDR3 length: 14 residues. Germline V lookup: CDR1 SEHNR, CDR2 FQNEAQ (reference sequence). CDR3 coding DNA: TGTGCCAGCAGCAACCGGGACAGGCCCTACGAGCAGTACTTC. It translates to CASSNRDRPYEQYF. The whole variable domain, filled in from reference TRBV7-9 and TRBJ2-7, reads DTGVSQNPRHKITKRGQNVTFRCDPISEHNRLYWYRQTLGQGPEFLTYFQNEAQLEKSRLLSDRFSAERPKGSFSTLEIQRTEQGDSAMYLCASSNRDRPYEQYFGPGTRLTVT.

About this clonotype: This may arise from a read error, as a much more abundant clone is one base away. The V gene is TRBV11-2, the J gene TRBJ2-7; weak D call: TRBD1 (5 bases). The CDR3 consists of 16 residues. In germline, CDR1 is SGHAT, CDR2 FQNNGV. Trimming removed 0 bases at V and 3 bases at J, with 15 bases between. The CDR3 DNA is TGTGCCAGCAGCTTAGAGATCGGAAGGGGCTTCTACGAGCAGTACTTC. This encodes CASSLEIGRGFYEQYF.

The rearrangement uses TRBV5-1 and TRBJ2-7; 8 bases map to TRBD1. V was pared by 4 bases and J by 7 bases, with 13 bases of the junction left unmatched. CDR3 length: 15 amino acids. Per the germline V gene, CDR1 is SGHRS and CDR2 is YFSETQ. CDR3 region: CASSATDRGYVEQYF. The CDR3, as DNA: TGCGCCAGCAGCGCCACCGACAGGGGCTACGTGGAGCAGTACTTC.